The 30 T cell receptor beta chains below all came from one sample that was sequenced in a study of molecular identifiers for immune sequencing clone quantification. Each CDR3 protein gets one entry after TCRdb re-called the PCR reads with MiXCR. Among 50,000 to 65,000 distinct CDR3 sequences listed, approximately 26% were seen once. The sample was naive CD8+ T cells from blood, with Jurkat cell RNA spiked in. Subset indicated: FACS-sorted CD8+CD4-CCR7+CD45RA+ naive T cells. Receptors were obtained from a human donor in good health. Some libraries in this study had Jurkat cell RNA spiked in.

This clonotype was found once. A much larger clone differs by one base, so this may be a read error. V and J are TRBV4-1 and TRBJ1-4, with D possibly TRBD1 on 5 matching bases. The CDR3 has 14 residues. The V and J ends lost 3 bases and 3 bases respectively, with 8 bases between them. Looked up from germline, CDR1 is MGHRA and CDR2 is YSYEKL. DNA of the CDR3: TGCGCCAGCAGCCAGGGACGGTCTAATGAAAAACTGTTTTTT. Translated: CASSQGRSNEKLFF.

The chain joins TRBV28 to TRBJ2-1; D perhaps matches TRBD2 (6 bases). The CDR3 is 16 residues long. Germline CDR1 and CDR2: MDHEN and SYDVKM. Trimming cost V 1 base and J 4 bases, with 14 bases left between them. CDR3 nucleotide sequence: TGTGCCAGCAGTTTATTCGAGGGACTTCAATACAATGAGCAGTTCTTC. Residues: CASSLFEGLQYNEQFF.

At least ten counts were recorded for this clonotype. The chain is built from TRBV7-9 and TRBJ2-7; no definite D call. Per the germline V gene, CDR1 is SEHNR and CDR2 is FQNEAQ (reference sequence). The CDR3 runs to 12 residues. The V end lost 8 bases, the J end lost 6 bases, and 14 bases lay between the germline ends. The CDR3 loop reads CASRNAGVEQYF. CDR3 coding DNA: TGTGCCAGCCGCAACGCTGGGGTCGAGCAGTACTTC.

This clonotype was observed many times. The chain recombines TRBV9 with TRBJ1-1, with a tentative D call TRBD1 (6 bases). This CDR3 is built from 12 residues. The germline CDR1 and CDR2 sequences are SGDLS and YYNGEE. Trimming took off 4 bases at V and 5 bases at J, with 9 bases between the two ends. The CDR3 region is CASSPTGTEAFF. In DNA, the CDR3 is TGTGCCAGCAGCCCGACAGGTACTGAAGCTTTCTTT.

There are a few counts of this clonotype. The junction does not match germline at one end; this may be a read error. The genes are TRBV4-3 and TRBJ2-5; tentatively, D is TRBD1 or TRBD2 (5 bases each). The germline gives CDR1 LGHNA, CDR2 YSLEER. This CDR3 has 15 amino acids. The CDR3 coding sequence is TGCGCCAGCAGCCAAGATCTCGGGGACCAAGGGACCCAGTACTTC. Amino acid sequence: CASSQDLGDQGTQYF.

Turning to this clonotype: Sequence at one end of the junction differs from germline and may be a read error. V usage is TRBV7-9 and J usage is TRBJ2-4, with D possibly being TRBD1 (5 bases). This CDR3 is built from 15 residues. CDR1 SEHNR and CDR2 FQNEAQ come from the germline V gene (reference sequence). The CDR3 DNA reads TGTGCCAGCGGCCAGGGCGTTTCAGCCAAACACATTCAGTACTTC. Protein sequence: CASGQGVSAKHIQYF. Together with reference TRBV7-9 and TRBJ2-4, the CDR3 gives the full variable domain: DTGVSQNPRHKITKRGQNVTFRCDPISEHNRLYWYRQTLGQGPEFLTYFQNEAQLEKSRLLSDRFSAERPKGSFSTLEIQRTEQGDSAMYLCASGQGVSAKHIQYFGAGTRLSVL.

The chain links TRBV5-1 to TRBJ2-3; D unclear. The CDR3 length is 13 residues. CDR1 and CDR2 (germline): SGHRS, YFSETQ. The germline V and J ends were trimmed by 1 base and 6 bases, with 9 bases remaining between them. The CDR3 DNA follows: TGCGCCAGCAGCTTGTTCTCCGAGGATACGCAGTATTTT. It specifies CASSLFSEDTQYF. The full variable domain, in which reference TRBV5-1 and TRBJ2-3 provide the parts outside the CDR3, is KAGVTQTPRYLIKTRGQQVTLSCSPISGHRSVSWYQQTPGQGLQFLFEYFSETQRNKGNFPGRFSGRQFSNSRSEMNVSTLELGDSALYLCASSLFSEDTQYFGPGTRLTVL.

This clonotype was recorded many times. The chain employs TRBV3-1 and TRBJ1-6; D is undetermined. Germline-derived CDR1 and CDR2 are LGHDT and YNNKEL (reference sequence). The V and J ends lost 4 bases and 7 bases respectively, with 11 bases between them. The CDR3 totals 14 residues. CDR3 in amino acids: CASSPTMGNSPLHF. The CDR3 nucleotides are TGTGCCAGCAGCCCCACCATGGGAAATTCACCCCTCCACTTT.

Comments on this clonotype: One end of the junction is discordant with germline, which a read error may explain. This chain joins TRBV6-5 and TRBJ2-3; 10 bases agree with TRBD2. There are 20 residues in the CDR3. The V gene's germline CDR1 is MNHEY and CDR2 SVGAGI. For the CDR3, the DNA is TGTGCCAACAGTTACTCGAAGGCGCCCCAACTAGCGGGAAGTCCAGATACGCAGTATTTC. Amino acid sequence: CANSYSKAPQLAGSPDTQYF.

Note on this clonotype: A single base separates this from a much larger clone, so it may be a read error. The CDR3 is CDSSEFVGSLTDTQYF. The CDR3 DNA sequence: TGTGACAGCAGTGAATTTGTGGGGTCCCTCACAGATACGCAGTATTTT. This chain connects TRBV25-1 to TRBJ2-3, with D unclear. The germline V gene has CDR1 MGHDK and CDR2 SYGVNS. The CDR3 sequence is 16 residues long. Variable domain in full (rest from reference TRBV25-1 and TRBJ2-3): EADIYQTPRYLVIGTGKKITLECSQTMGHDKMYWYQQDPGMELHLIHYSYGVNSTEKGDLSSESTVSRIRTEHFPLTLESARPSHTSQYLCDSSEFVGSLTDTQYFGPGTRLTVL.

Many counts were recorded for this clonotype. The V call is TRBV20-1, the J call TRBJ2-3; TRBD1 aligns across 9 bases. CDR3 size: 14 residues. Germline V lookup: CDR1 DFQATT, CDR2 SNEGSKA (reference sequence). J gave up 5 bases and V 6 bases, and 9 bases lay outside the gene matches. Here the CDR3 reads CSAQDRGSVDTQYF. The CDR3 coding sequence is TGCAGTGCCCAGGACAGGGGAAGTGTAGATACGCAGTATTTT.

This chain connects TRBV12-3 or TRBV12-4 to TRBJ2-3, with D tentatively TRBD2 (6 bases). The length of the CDR3 is 15 residues. The ends were cut back, 5 bases at V and 2 bases at J, with 14 bases in the middle. CDR3 sequence reads: CASSPRDSYTDTQYF. The DNA of the CDR3 is TGTGCCAGCAGTCCCAGGGACTCATACACAGATACGCAGTATTTT.

This chain links TRBV4-1 with TRBJ2-7; 8 nucleotides agree with TRBD1. The V gene's germline CDR1 is MGHRA and CDR2 YSYEKL. This CDR3 has 15 residues. V gave up 0 bases and J gave up 3 bases; unmatched junction bases: 4. The chain's CDR3 is CASSQEDRAGYEQYF. In DNA form, the CDR3 reads TGCGCCAGCAGCCAAGAGGACAGGGCCGGCTACGAGCAGTACTTC.

In regard to this clonotype: Given a much more abundant clone one base away, this may be a read error. The V gene is TRBV6-5, the J gene TRBJ1-4; 8 nucleotides align to TRBD1. Germline V lookup: CDR1 MNHEY, CDR2 SVGAGI. The CDR3 sequence is 13 residues long. CDR3 region: CASSYSGQDVLVF. For the CDR3, the DNA is TGTGCCAGCAGTTACTCGGGACAGGATGTTCTGGTTTTT.

This chain connects TRBV7-2 to TRBJ2-5; TRBD2 aligns across 9 bases. Germline V lookup: CDR1 SGHTA, CDR2 FQGNSA. V gave up 4 bases and J gave up 4 bases; unmatched junction bases: 13. The CDR3 contains 17 residues. The DNA for the CDR3 is TGTGCCAGCAGCTCCGAACGAGAGCGGGAGGCTTCAGAGACCCAGTACTTC. As protein: CASSSEREREASETQYF.

Remarks on this clonotype: A much larger clone differs by one base, so this may be a read error. The chain uses TRBV24-1 and TRBJ2-5; a weak D match, TRBD2 (6 bases). Trimming pared 3 bases from V and 3 bases from J, leaving 13 bases between. CDR3 size: 15 residues. Germline V gene data show CDR1 as KGHDR and CDR2 as SFDVKD. The CDR3 sequence is CATSDLRSGEETQYF. CDR3 DNA sequence: TGTGCCACCAGTGATCTTAGGTCGGGGGAAGAGACCCAGTACTTC.

Concerning this clonotype: This may be a read error: a much more frequent sequence differs by one nucleotide. The chain links TRBV7-9 to TRBJ2-4; 7 nucleotides line up with TRBD1. V lost 3 bases, J lost 7 bases, and 12 bases stayed unmatched. This CDR3 is built from 16 residues. Germline V gives CDR1 SEHNR, CDR2 FQNEAQ (reference sequence). This chain's CDR3 is CASSFWGQNSLNIQYF. CDR3 DNA sequence: TGTGCCAGCAGCTTTTGGGGACAGAACTCTTTGAACATTCAGTACTTC.

This clonotype was found a few times. The genes are TRBV2 and TRBJ2-5; 7 bases are shared with TRBD2. V gave up 7 bases and J gave up 4 bases; unmatched junction bases: 9. CDR3 length equals 14 residues. CDR1 SNHLY and CDR2 FYNNEI come from the germline V gene. CDR3 bases: TGTGCCAGCAAACCATGGGCGGGAGTAGAGACCCAGTACTTC. It encodes CASKPWAGVETQYF. Complete variable domain (other parts from reference TRBV2 and TRBJ2-5): EPEVTQTPSHQVTQMGQEVILRCVPISNHLYFYWYRQILGQKVEFLVSFYNNEISEKSEIFDDQFSVERPDGSNFTLKIRSTKLEDSAMYFCASKPWAGVETQYFGPGTRLLVL.

A note on this clonotype: A much bigger clone sits one base away, suggesting this may be a read error. The chain carries TRBV3-1 and TRBJ2-5; no reliable D call. The CDR3 loop spans 15 amino acids. Germline V lookup: CDR1 LGHDT, CDR2 YNNKEL (reference sequence). V lost 1 base, J lost 3 bases, and 12 bases lay in between. CDR3 coding DNA: TGTGCCAGCAGCCAAGCTAGTGAAGCTGAAGAGACCCAGTACTTC. Residues: CASSQASEAEETQYF.

At least ten counts were recorded for this clonotype. The V and J genes are TRBV4-1 and TRBJ1-2, with D hard to call. Trimming shortened V by 0 bases and J by 1 base, and 9 bases separated the two germline ends. The length of the CDR3 is 15 residues. The V gene's germline CDR1 is MGHRA and CDR2 YSYEKL. Here the CDR3 reads CASSQDVGVNYGYTF. The CDR3 nucleotides are TGCGCCAGCAGCCAAGATGTAGGCGTTAACTATGGCTACACCTTC.

In its sample, this clonotype was seen many times. CDR3 residues: CASSEGATLFF. CDR3 bases: TGTGCCAGCAGTGAAGGGGCAACCCTGTTTTTT. The V call is TRBV25-1, the J call TRBJ1-4, with D maybe TRBD1 (5 bases). CDR1 and CDR2 (germline): MGHDK, SYGVNS. The CDR3 extends over 11 amino acids. The germline V and J ends were trimmed by 2 bases and 14 bases, with 9 bases remaining between them.

A remark on this clonotype: A much larger clone lies one base from this, so it may be a read error. This chain connects TRBV4-3 to TRBJ2-1; possibly TRBD2 for D (6 bases). Germline V gene data show CDR1 as LGHNA and CDR2 as YSLEER. This CDR3 contains 13 residues. CDR3 sequence (DNA): TGCGCCAGCAGCCAGAGGCGGGGAGATGAGCAGATCTTC. The encoded protein is CASSQRRGDEQIF.

This clonotype was detected many times. The chain carries TRBV4-3 and TRBJ2-3; D unresolved. Germline CDR1 LGHNA, CDR2 YSLEER. With 3 bases removed from V and 0 bases from J, the gap between germline ends came to 7 bases. This CDR3 has 14 amino acids. DNA for the CDR3: TGCGCCAGCAGCCAGGCCAGTAGCACAGATACGCAGTATTTT. It yields the protein CASSQASSTDTQYF.

This clonotype was observed many times. The CDR3 DNA follows: TGCAGCGTTGAAGGGCAGAGGACCTACAATGAGCAGTTCTTC. This codes for CSVEGQRTYNEQFF. V usage is TRBV29-1 and J usage is TRBJ2-1; D gene uncertain. With 1 base removed from V and 2 bases from J, the gap between germline ends came to 9 bases. The germline gives CDR1 SQVTM, CDR2 ANQGSEA. The CDR3 loop spans 14 amino acids.

V and J are TRBV6-5 and TRBJ1-1; 7 bases agree with TRBD1. In germline, CDR1 is MNHEY, CDR2 SVGAGI. The V segment lost 2 bases and the J segment 5 bases; nucleotides outside the gene matches: 5. This CDR3 has 14 amino acids. CDR3 sequence (DNA): TGTGCCAGCAGTTACGTGAGGGGGCAAACTGAAGCTTTCTTT. Amino acid sequence: CASSYVRGQTEAFF.

As concerns this clonotype: This sequence may be a read error, since a much larger clone differs from it by one base. The chain is built from TRBV6-5 and TRBJ2-1; D ambiguous. Germline V lookup: CDR1 MNHEY, CDR2 SVGAGI. The CDR3 length is 12 residues. The CDR3: CASSRTYNELFF. The CDR3, as DNA: TGTGCCAGCAGTCGAACCTACAATGAGCTGTTCTTC.

This clonotype was counted at least ten times. V usage is TRBV12-3 or TRBV12-4 and J usage is TRBJ2-2, with a tentative D call TRBD2 (5 bases). This CDR3 is 16 amino acids long. Trimming cost V 5 bases and J 0 bases, with 13 bases left between them. CDR3 loop: CASSPQDWANTGELFF. DNA of the CDR3: TGTGCCAGCAGTCCCCAGGACTGGGCGAACACCGGGGAGCTGTTTTTT.

In regard to this clonotype: This may arise from a read error, as a much more abundant clone is one base away. The rearrangement uses TRBV28 and TRBJ2-7; 8 bases agree with TRBD1. The ends lost 6 bases at V and 6 bases at J; junction bases unmatched: 13. Germline V gives CDR1 MDHEN, CDR2 SYDVKM. This CDR3 spans 15 amino acids. This CDR3 is CASRILGTGECEQYF. The CDR3 nucleotides read TGTGCCAGCAGGATCCTCGGGACAGGAGAGTGCGAGCAGTACTTC. The variable domain in full, with the rest retrieved from reference TRBV28 and TRBJ2-7, is DVKVTQSSRYLVKRTGEKVFLECVQDMDHENMFWYRQDPGLGLRLIYFSYDVKMKEKGDIPEGYSVSREKKERFSLILESASTNQTSMYLCASRILGTGECEQYFGPGTRLTVT.

This clonotype was picked up many times. The chain recombines TRBV29-1 with TRBJ2-3; D is unresolved. V was shortened by 4 bases and J by 2 bases, with 10 bases between the two germline ends. This CDR3 has 13 residues. CDR1 and CDR2 (germline): SQVTM, ANQGSEA. CDR3: CSVVWDNTDTQYF. DNA for the CDR3: TGCAGCGTTGTTTGGGATAACACAGATACGCAGTATTTT.

As for this clonotype: A much larger clone is a single base away; this may be a read error. This chain joins TRBV12-3 or TRBV12-4 and TRBJ2-7; no clear D. This CDR3 contains 12 residues. CDR3 in DNA: TGTGCCTGCAGTTTCCACTCTTACGAGCAGTACTTC. It yields the protein CACSFHSYEQYF.